The TCR beta chain under discussion was sequenced for a study of cytomegalovirus exposure and HLA in healthy donors. Overall study: About 85 million unique TCRs from HLA-typed donors were held in an early release of data.

The PCR made use of 60 Vbeta and 13 Jbeta primers. TCRdb's table, derived via immunoSEQ multiplex PCR, lists solely in-frame clones and lacks some. The data show 180,000 or so clones, about three quarters seen once. Findings of the study overall: Versus the approximately 720-donor mean, an Asian-associated ancestry cluster reportedly showed fewer N-insertions in a later analysis.

A word on this clone: The target antigen is unknown.

This TCR came from a man aged 18 to 35 in good health and CMV-seronegative. Sequencing used PBMCs.

CDR3 sequence (DNA): TGTGCCTCCTACGGGTCGGCTAATGAAAAACTGTTTTTT. Protein: CASYGSANEKLFF. This chain connects TRBV6-6 to TRBJ1-4; D not certain. This CDR3 contains 13 residues. Per germline, CDR1 MNHNY and CDR2 SVGAGI (reference sequence). The V end was cut by 11 bases, the J end by 3 bases, with 13 bases between.